The 8 T cell receptor beta chains listed next were all sequenced from one sample in a study of response to subunit inactivated influenza vaccine. Via MiXCR, TCRdb re-called the RT-PCR reads, giving one row per CDR3 protein. Found here are 500,000 to 600,000 distinct CDR3 sequences, approximately 10% of them singletons; the top ten hold about 11%. These data were also filed under a second study, of T cells expressing NK-cell markers. This second report adds: UMIs were included in TCR beta cDNA generated by 5'RACE template switching.

The sequencing used PBMCs from blood, collected on the day of vaccination. Source of these receptors: a man in his forties or fifties who received an inactivated influenza vaccine.

The gene calls are TRBV30 and TRBJ2-1; D not resolved. Trimming took 7 bases from V and 6 from J, leaving 10 bases between them. Germline-derived CDR1 and CDR2 are GTSNPN and SVGIG (reference sequence). This CDR3 region has 11 residues. The CDR3 nucleotides are TGTGCCTACCTAGGTGGCAATGAGCAGTTCTTC. It specifies CAYLGGNEQFF.

This clonotype was seen many times. The chain carries TRBV15 and TRBJ2-3, with D perhaps matching TRBD2 (5 bases). Trimming cost V 3 bases and J 0 bases, with 16 bases left between them. Germline V gene lookup returns CDR1 LNHNV and CDR2 YYDKDF (reference sequence). The CDR3 loop spans 17 amino acids. The CDR3 DNA reads TGTGCCACCAGCAGCGGAACCGAGGGCCTTAGCACAGATACGCAGTATTTT. Translated: CATSSGTEGLSTDTQYF.

This clonotype was detected only a few times. The J gene is TRBJ2-7, the V gene TRBV28; D perhaps matches TRBD1 (7 bases). Germline loops: CDR1 MDHEN, CDR2 SYDVKM. V shed 2 bases and J shed 4 bases, with 15 bases lying between them. This CDR3 has 15 residues. CDR3 coding DNA: TGTGCCAGCAGTTTAGGGCAGGGGGGTCGATACGAGCAGTACTTC. Protein sequence: CASSLGQGGRYEQYF.

This clonotype came up a few times. J is TRBJ2-1 and V is TRBV6-5, with 9 bases aligning to TRBD2. V shed 0 bases and J 7 bases; nucleotides not matched to a gene: 4. Per the germline V gene, CDR1 is MNHEY and CDR2 is SVGAGI. This CDR3 comprises 15 residues. CDR3 loop: CASSYSSGRGNEQFF. CDR3 DNA sequence: TGTGCCAGCAGTTACTCTAGCGGGAGAGGGAATGAGCAGTTCTTC.

A few counts support this clonotype. The chain links TRBV28 to TRBJ2-1; no firm D call. The CDR3 spans 14 residues. Trimming pared 1 base from V and 4 bases from J, leaving 8 bases between. Per the germline V gene, CDR1 is MDHEN and CDR2 is SYDVKM. The CDR3 region has the DNA TGTGCCAGCAGTTTATCCGCGACGTACAATGAGCAGTTCTTC. This encodes CASSLSATYNEQFF. Complete variable domain (other parts from reference TRBV28 and TRBJ2-1): DVKVTQSSRYLVKRTGEKVFLECVQDMDHENMFWYRQDPGLGLRLIYFSYDVKMKEKGDIPEGYSVSREKKERFSLILESASTNQTSMYLCASSLSATYNEQFFGPGTRLTVL.

This clonotype has only a few counts. The chain joins TRBV5-1 to TRBJ1-3; 8 positions match TRBD1. With V trimmed by 1 base and J by 0 bases, 3 bases remained unmatched. The CDR3 loop spans 16 amino acids. CDR1 and CDR2 (germline): SGHRS, YFSETQ. CDR3 protein: CASSLRDRPSGNTIYF. The DNA for the CDR3 is TGCGCCAGCAGCTTGAGGGACAGGCCCTCTGGAAACACCATATATTTT.

This clonotype was seen more than once but under ten times. The genes are TRBV18 and TRBJ2-5, with no clear D. The CDR3 has 12 residues. V shed 10 bases and J shed 5 bases, with 14 bases lying between them. The germline CDR1 and CDR2 sequences are KGHSH and LQKENI. The CDR3 DNA sequence: TGTGCCACGTCTGACATCCGGGAGACCCAGTACTTC. As protein: CATSDIRETQYF.

A few counts support this clonotype. The CDR3 nucleotides read TGTGCCAGCAGTTTAGACAGGAGGATCAATCAGCCCCAGCATTTT. Its translation: CASSLDRRINQPQHF. J is TRBJ1-5 and V is TRBV12-3 or TRBV12-4; a possible D gene is TRBD1 (5 bases). Between the trimmed V and J ends, which lost 1 base and 3 bases, there was a span of 10 bases. The CDR3 consists of 15 residues.